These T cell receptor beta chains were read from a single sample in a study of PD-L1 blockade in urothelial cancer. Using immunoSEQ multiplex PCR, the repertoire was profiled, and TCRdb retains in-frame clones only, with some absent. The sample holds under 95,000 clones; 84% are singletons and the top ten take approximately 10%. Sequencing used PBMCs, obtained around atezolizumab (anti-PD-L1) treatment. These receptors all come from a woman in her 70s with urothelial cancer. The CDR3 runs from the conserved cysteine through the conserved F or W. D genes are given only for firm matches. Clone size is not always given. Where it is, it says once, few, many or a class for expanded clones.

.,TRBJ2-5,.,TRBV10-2,TGCGCCAGCAGACCCAGGGGATTCCAAGAGACCCAGTACTTC,CASRPRGFQETQYF
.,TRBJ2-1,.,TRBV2,TGTGCCAGCAGGAGCGGAGGAGAGCAGTTCTTC,CASRSGGEQFF
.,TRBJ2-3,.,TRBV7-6,TGTGCCAGCAGCTTATCCAGGTCCACAGATACGCAGTATTTT,CASSLSRSTDTQYF
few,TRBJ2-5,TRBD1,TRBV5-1,TGCGCCAGCAGCGGACAGGGAGGAGGCGAGACCCAGTACTTC,CASSGQGGGETQYF
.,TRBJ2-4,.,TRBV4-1,TGCGCCAGCAGCCAAATTGTTCGGGGGATCGAAAACATTCAGTACTTC,CASSQIVRGIENIQYF
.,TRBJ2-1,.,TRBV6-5,TGTGCCAGCAGTTACTCAGGGGGGGCGAACAATGAGCAGTTCTTC,CASSYSGGANNEQFF
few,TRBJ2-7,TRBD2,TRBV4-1,TGCGCCAGCAGCCAAGATCCGAGGCGCGGTAGCGGGACTCCCTACGAGCAGTACTTC,CASSQDPRRGSGTPYEQYF
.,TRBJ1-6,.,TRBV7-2,TGTGCCAGCAGCTCGGCGACACTTTCACCCCTCCACTTT,CASSSATLSPLHF
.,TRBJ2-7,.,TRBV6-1,TGTGCCAGCACTAGCCTCTCTCGGTTGTACGAGCAGTACTTC,CASTSLSRLYEQYF
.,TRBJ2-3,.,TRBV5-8,TGTGCCAGCAGCTTGGCCGTGGGGGCGGGCACAGATACGCAGTATTTT,CASSLAVGAGTDTQYF
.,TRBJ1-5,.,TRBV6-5,TGTGCCAGCATGGCAGCGAATCAGCCCCAGCATTTT,CASMAANQPQHF
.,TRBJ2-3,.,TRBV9,TGTGCCAGCAGCGTAGACGGGGATAATACAGATACGCAGTATTTT,CASSVDGDNTDTQYF
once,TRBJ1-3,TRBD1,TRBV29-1,TGCAGCGTCCTCCTGGACAGGCGTGGAAACACCATATATTTT,CSVLLDRRGNTIYF
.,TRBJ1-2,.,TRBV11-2,TGTGCCAGCAGCTTAGCGCACGGGAACTATGGCTACACCTTC,CASSLAHGNYGYTF
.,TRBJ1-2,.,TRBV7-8,TGTGCCAGCAGCTTAGGAACAGGGAAACCAGATGGCTACACCTTC,CASSLGTGKPDGYTF
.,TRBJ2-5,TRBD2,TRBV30,TGTGCCTGGAGGATGGAGGGTGGGGGGGAGAACTTC,CAWRMEGGGENF
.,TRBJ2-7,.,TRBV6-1,TGTGCCAGCAGTGAACAGGGGATCTTCTACGAGCAGTACTTC,CASSEQGIFYEQYF
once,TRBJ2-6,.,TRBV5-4,TGTGCCAGCAGCCCCTCACTTGGTGGGGCCAACGTCCTGACTTTC,CASSPSLGGANVLTF